The clone carrying this TCR beta chain was seen more than once but under ten times. As yet, its antigen is unknown. Sequenced with the Oncomine TCR Beta short-read assay was DNA taken from cultured CD4+ T cells. TCRdb used MiXCR to reprocess the PCR reads, holding one entry per CDR3 protein. The table shows over a thousand distinct CDR3 sequences, with approximately 19% occurring only once. These data are taken from a study of vaccination and CD4 T cells after COVID-19. The sample's treatment: approximately 11-day PBMC culture with coronavirus spike peptide pools or control peptides (ViraFEST assay). Collection of the unexposed donor's CD4+ T cells took place before the COVID-19 pandemic (2011-2018). Germline V CDR1 and CDR2: MNHNS, SASEGT. J gave up 6 bases and V 3 bases, and 10 bases lay outside the gene matches. The CDR3 loop spans 15 amino acids.

What was sequenced was CD4+ T cells from blood, cultured in vitro. This receptor was obtained from a human donor in good health. This chain links TRBV6-1 with TRBJ2-7; TRBD1 matches at 8 bases. CDR3 loop: CASSDVGTGMGEQYF. CDR3 nucleotide sequence: TGTGCCAGCAGTGACGTGGGGACAGGAATGGGCGAGCAGTACTTC.